Each of the 21 T cell receptor beta chains below was sequenced from the same sample in a study of cytotoxic CD8 clonotypes in ibrutinib-treated CLL (dated by TCRdb to the early 2020s). The method behind the library was the immunoSEQ multiplex PCR assay. TCRdb re-hosts the immuneACCESS table, in-frame sequences only. Its copies lack some clones; in the studies checked, an unresolved V gene accounts for under half of them, and the cause for the rest is not known. The sample contains more than 12,000 clones, 52% of them found a single time. The ten largest clones add up to around 35% of the sample. The material was PBMCs, obtained at an approximately 23-month disease-progression time point, from a patient treated with ibrutinib. Receptor source: a human donor with chronic lymphocytic leukemia.

The rearrangement uses TRBV25-1 and TRBJ2-2; D might be TRBD2 (5 bases). The V end was cut by 4 bases, the J end by 7 bases, with 13 bases between. Germline V gene data show CDR1 as MGHDK and CDR2 as SYGVNS. CDR3 length equals 14 residues. The CDR3 sequence is CASSGWSAGGELFF. Here the CDR3 DNA reads TGTGCCAGCAGTGGGTGGAGTGCGGGCGGGGAGCTGTTTTTT.

The chain recombines TRBV18 with TRBJ2-7; 7 bases are shared with TRBD2. CDR3 length: 15 amino acids. Germline assignment: CDR1 KGHSH and CDR2 LQKENI. With V trimmed by 5 bases and J by 3 bases, 10 bases remained unmatched. CDR3 region: CASSFGQGGSYEQYF. CDR3 nucleotide sequence: TGTGCCAGCTCATTCGGGCAGGGCGGGAGCTACGAGCAGTACTTC.

This chain uses TRBV7-9 with TRBJ2-7, with D possibly matching TRBD1 (5 bases). Germline CDR1 reads SEHNR; CDR2 reads FQNEAQ (reference sequence). The CDR3 runs to 13 residues. The ends were cut back, 5 bases at V and 0 bases at J, with 8 bases in the middle. CDR3 amino acids: CASSGARSYEQYF. The CDR3 region has the DNA TGTGCCAGCAGCGGGGCGCGCTCCTACGAGCAGTACTTC.

By proportion, this clone is large. This chain connects TRBV2 to TRBJ1-1, with D maybe TRBD1 (6 bases). The CDR3 runs to 12 residues. V was cut by 5 bases and J by 5 bases, with 9 bases left in between. CDR1 is SNHLY, CDR2 FYNNEI, per germline. The CDR3 loop reads CASSKGETEAFF. The CDR3 region has the DNA TGTGCCAGCAGTAAGGGGGAGACTGAAGCTTTCTTT.

The chain couples TRBV5-1 to TRBJ2-5, with 12 nucleotides matching TRBD2. Germline loops: CDR1 SGHRS, CDR2 YFSETQ. The trim removed 3 bases at V and 4 bases at J, leaving 7 bases unmatched. The CDR3 length is 16 residues. The CDR3 reads CASSSVLAGGGETQYF. The CDR3 DNA reads TGCGCCAGCAGCTCGGTACTAGCGGGGGGAGGAGAGACCCAGTACTTC. The complete variable domain, with remaining parts taken from reference TRBV5-1 and TRBJ2-5, reads KAGVTQTPRYLIKTRGQQVTLSCSPISGHRSVSWYQQTPGQGLQFLFEYFSETQRNKGNFPGRFSGRQFSNSRSEMNVSTLELGDSALYLCASSSVLAGGGETQYFGPGTRLLVL.

This clone appeared a single time. The chain recombines TRBV6-6 with TRBJ2-7; D is possibly TRBD1 (5 bases). With 5 bases removed from V and 2 bases from J, the gap between germline ends came to 19 bases. CDR3 length: 16 residues. Germline lookup yields CDR1 MNHNY and CDR2 SVGAGI (reference sequence). The CDR3 protein is CASSRPQGFFAYEQYF. In DNA form, the CDR3 reads TGTGCCAGCAGTAGACCCCAGGGTTTTTTCGCCTACGAGCAGTACTTC.

This chain joins TRBV11-3 and TRBJ1-1; D is ambiguous. CDR1 is SGHNT and CDR2 is YENEEA in the germline V gene. Trimming left V 3 bases short and J 1 base short, with 9 bases between. The CDR3 has 14 amino acids. The CDR3 sequence: CASSLEGPNTEAFF. The DNA for the CDR3 is TGTGCCAGCAGCTTGGAAGGTCCGAACACTGAAGCTTTCTTT.

The J gene is TRBJ1-5, the V gene TRBV2, with 8 positions matching TRBD1. The CDR3 runs 15 residues. Losses at the gene ends were 4 bases for V and 7 bases for J; bases not matched to a gene: 9. Germline lookup yields CDR1 SNHLY and CDR2 FYNNEI. CDR3 residues: CASSAPDRAGQPQHF. CDR3 sequence (DNA): TGTGCCAGCAGTGCCCCGGACAGGGCGGGACAGCCCCAGCATTTT.

The chain has TRBV27 and TRBJ1-1, with D hard to call. Germline V gives CDR1 MNHEY, CDR2 SMNVEV (reference sequence). V was cut by 2 bases and J by 2 bases, with 6 bases left in between. This CDR3 comprises 13 residues. The DNA for the CDR3 is TGTGCCAGCAGTTTAATGGTAAACACTGAAGCTTTCTTT. It yields the protein CASSLMVNTEAFF.

The chain is built from TRBV19 and TRBJ2-1, with 8 bases fitting TRBD1. The CDR3 is 11 residues long. Germline assignment: CDR1 LNHDA and CDR2 SQIVND (reference sequence). V was clipped by 10 bases and J by 8 bases; unmatched bases: 4. CDR3 region: CATDRGYEQFF. The CDR3, as DNA: TGTGCCACCGACAGGGGCTATGAGCAGTTCTTC. The full variable domain, rest sourced from reference TRBV19 and TRBJ2-1, is DGGITQSPKYLFRKEGQNVTLSCEQNLNHDAMYWYRQDPGQGLRLIYYSQIVNDFQKGDIAEGYSVSREKKESFPLTVTSAQKNPTAFYLCATDRGYEQFFGPGTRLTVL.

The sample holds one count of this clone. The chain recombines TRBV19 with TRBJ2-5; 9 bases line up with TRBD1. The CDR3 totals 17 residues. Germline-derived CDR1 and CDR2 are LNHDA and SQIVND (reference sequence). Losses at the gene ends were 5 bases for V and 4 bases for J; bases not matched to a gene: 14. The CDR3 is CASSSFGTGYYGETQYF. CDR3 DNA: TGTGCCAGTAGTTCCTTCGGGACAGGGTATTATGGAGAGACCCAGTACTTC. Full variable domain (missing parts from reference TRBV19 and TRBJ2-5): DGGITQSPKYLFRKEGQNVTLSCEQNLNHDAMYWYRQDPGQGLRLIYYSQIVNDFQKGDIAEGYSVSREKKESFPLTVTSAQKNPTAFYLCASSSFGTGYYGETQYFGPGTRLLVL.

This clone was seen only a few times. This chain connects TRBV2 to TRBJ2-7; a possible D gene is TRBD1 (6 bases). The CDR3 loop spans 11 amino acids. V gave up 4 bases and J gave up 7 bases, with 8 bases separating them. CDR1 is SNHLY and CDR2 is FYNNEI in the germline V gene. CDR3 sequence: CASSGQAEQYF. CDR3 in DNA: TGTGCCAGCAGTGGACAGGCGGAGCAGTACTTC.

The chain links TRBV4-1 to TRBJ2-1; 7 bases align to TRBD2. This CDR3 has 15 amino acids. Germline values: CDR1 MGHRA, CDR2 YSYEKL. Trimming at V came to 4 bases and at J to 8 bases, leaving 11 bases not matched to a gene. CDR3 DNA: TGCGCCAGCAGCCCCCCGGGACGACGGGGGGATGAGCAGTTCTTC. Translating it yields CASSPPGRRGDEQFF.

In nucleotides, the CDR3 is TGCAGCGTTAACGACGGACAAATCTACGAGCAGTACTTC. Protein: CSVNDGQIYEQYF. The rearrangement uses TRBV29-1 and TRBJ2-7; D might be TRBD1 (5 bases). The CDR3 has 13 amino acids. CDR1 SQVTM and CDR2 ANQGSEA come from the germline V gene. V lost 5 bases and J 3 bases, leaving 14 bases between the germline ends.

The V and J genes are TRBV5-1 and TRBJ2-7, with 7 bases fitting TRBD1. Trimming took 0 bases from V and 4 from J; bases not matched to a gene: 4. Germline V gene data show CDR1 as SGHRS and CDR2 as YFSETQ. The CDR3 is made up of 14 amino acids. CDR3 in amino acids: CASSLEGAEYEQYF. The DNA for the CDR3 is TGCGCCAGCAGCTTGGAGGGGGCTGAATACGAGCAGTACTTC.

The chain has TRBV5-4 and TRBJ2-3; possible D gene TRBD1, 6 bases. V shed 4 bases and J shed 3 bases, with 9 bases lying between them. The germline CDR1 and CDR2 sequences are SGHNT and YYREEE (reference sequence). The CDR3 sequence is 13 residues long. The CDR3 protein is CASSQTGTDTQYF. The DNA for the CDR3 is TGTGCCAGCAGCCAAACAGGGACAGATACGCAGTATTTT.

Details on this clone: The same CDR3 can be traced to other DNA sequences in this sample. The V call is TRBV11-2, the J call TRBJ2-3, with 11 bases aligning to TRBD2. J lost 3 bases, V lost 1 base, and 3 bases had no gene match. The CDR3 consists of 16 residues. Germline V CDR1 and CDR2: SGHAT, FQNNGV. In nucleotides, the CDR3 is TGTGCCAGCAGCTTAGGAAGACTAGCGGGGACAGATACGCAGTATTTT. Translated: CASSLGRLAGTDTQYF.

The genes are TRBV6-6 and TRBJ1-6; D is undetermined. The ends were cut back, 0 bases at V and 4 bases at J, with 4 bases in the middle. The CDR3 contains 14 residues. Looked up from germline, CDR1 is MNHNY and CDR2 is SVGAGI (reference sequence). The CDR3 loop is CASSYSPYNSPLHF. The CDR3 DNA reads TGTGCCAGCAGTTACTCACCGTATAATTCACCCCTCCACTTT.

The chain uses TRBV29-1 and TRBJ1-2; D perhaps matches TRBD1 (6 bases). The CDR3 runs 13 residues. The germline gives CDR1 SQVTM, CDR2 ANQGSEA. V was trimmed by 3 bases and J by 4 bases, leaving 12 bases between them. The CDR3 is CSVDDDRRYGYTF. CDR3 bases: TGCAGCGTTGATGATGACAGGCGCTATGGCTACACCTTC.

This clone has just a few counts. The DNA of the CDR3 is TGTGCCAGTAGTATAGTCGGGCAGACCTACGAGCAGTACTTC. Protein sequence: CASSIVGQTYEQYF. The V call is TRBV19, the J call TRBJ2-7, with D hard to call. CDR3 length: 14 amino acids. V gave up 1 base and J gave up 2 bases, with 9 bases separating them. Germline V lookup: CDR1 LNHDA, CDR2 SQIVND (reference sequence). Together with reference TRBV19 and TRBJ2-7, the CDR3 gives the full variable domain: DGGITQSPKYLFRKEGQNVTLSCEQNLNHDAMYWYRQDPGQGLRLIYYSQIVNDFQKGDIAEGYSVSREKKESFPLTVTSAQKNPTAFYLCASSIVGQTYEQYFGPGTRLTVT.

The genes are TRBV9 and TRBJ2-1, with 10 bases that match TRBD2. This CDR3 has 15 amino acids. Germline CDR1 SGDLS, CDR2 YYNGEE. The ends lost 0 bases at V and 9 bases at J; junction bases unmatched: 6. The CDR3, as DNA: TGTGCCAGCAGCGTAGTCAGCGGGGGGGCCGCTGAGCAGTTCTTC. It is translated as CASSVVSGGAAEQFF.